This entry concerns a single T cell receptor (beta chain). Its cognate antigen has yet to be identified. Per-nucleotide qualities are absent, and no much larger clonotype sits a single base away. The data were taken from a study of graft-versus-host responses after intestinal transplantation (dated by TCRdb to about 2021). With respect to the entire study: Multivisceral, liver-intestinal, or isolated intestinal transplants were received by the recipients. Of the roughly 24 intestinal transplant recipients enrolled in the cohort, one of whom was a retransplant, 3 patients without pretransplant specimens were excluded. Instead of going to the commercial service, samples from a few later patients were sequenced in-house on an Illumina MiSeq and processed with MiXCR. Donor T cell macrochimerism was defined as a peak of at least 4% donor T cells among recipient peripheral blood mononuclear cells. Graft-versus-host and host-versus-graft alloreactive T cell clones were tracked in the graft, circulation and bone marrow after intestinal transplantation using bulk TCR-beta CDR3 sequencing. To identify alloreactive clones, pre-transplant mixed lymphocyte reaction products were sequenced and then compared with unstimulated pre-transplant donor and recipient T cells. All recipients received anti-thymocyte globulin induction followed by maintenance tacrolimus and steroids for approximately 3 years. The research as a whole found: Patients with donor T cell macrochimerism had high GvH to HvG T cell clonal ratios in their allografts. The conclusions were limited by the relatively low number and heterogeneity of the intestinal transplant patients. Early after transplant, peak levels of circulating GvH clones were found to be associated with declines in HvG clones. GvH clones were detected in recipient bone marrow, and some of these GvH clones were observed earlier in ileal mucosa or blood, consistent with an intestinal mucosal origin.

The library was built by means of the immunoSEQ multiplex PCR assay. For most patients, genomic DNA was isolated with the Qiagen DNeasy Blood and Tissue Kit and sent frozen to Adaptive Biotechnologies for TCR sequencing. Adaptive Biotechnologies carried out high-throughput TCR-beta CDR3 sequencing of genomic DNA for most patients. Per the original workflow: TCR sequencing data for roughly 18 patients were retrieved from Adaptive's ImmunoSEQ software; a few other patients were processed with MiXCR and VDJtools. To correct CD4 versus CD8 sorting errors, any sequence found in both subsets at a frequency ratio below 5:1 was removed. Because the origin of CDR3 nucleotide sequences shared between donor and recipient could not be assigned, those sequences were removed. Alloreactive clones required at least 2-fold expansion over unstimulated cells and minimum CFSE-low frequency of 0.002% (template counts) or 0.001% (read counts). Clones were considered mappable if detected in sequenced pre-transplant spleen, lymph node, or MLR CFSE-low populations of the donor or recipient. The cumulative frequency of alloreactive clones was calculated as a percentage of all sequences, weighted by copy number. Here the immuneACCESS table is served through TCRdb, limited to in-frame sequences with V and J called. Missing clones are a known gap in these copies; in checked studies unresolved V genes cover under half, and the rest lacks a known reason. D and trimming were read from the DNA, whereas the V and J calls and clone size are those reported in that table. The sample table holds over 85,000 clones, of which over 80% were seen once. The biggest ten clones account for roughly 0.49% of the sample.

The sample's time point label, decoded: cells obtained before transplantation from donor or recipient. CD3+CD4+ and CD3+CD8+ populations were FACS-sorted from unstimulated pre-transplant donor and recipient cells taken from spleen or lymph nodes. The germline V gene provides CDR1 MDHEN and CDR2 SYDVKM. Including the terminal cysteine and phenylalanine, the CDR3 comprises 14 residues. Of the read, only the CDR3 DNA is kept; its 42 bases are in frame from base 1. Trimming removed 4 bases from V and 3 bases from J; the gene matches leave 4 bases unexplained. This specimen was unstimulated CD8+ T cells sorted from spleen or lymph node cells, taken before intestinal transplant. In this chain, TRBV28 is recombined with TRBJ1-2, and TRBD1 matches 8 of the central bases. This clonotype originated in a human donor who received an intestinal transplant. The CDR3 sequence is CASSYGTGDYGYTF. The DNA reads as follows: TGTGCCAGCAGTTACGGGACAGGTGACTATGGCTACACCTTC.